This entry lists 10 T cell receptor beta chains sequenced from one sample in a study of T-cell memory formation after mild COVID-19. TCRdb analysed the 5' RACE reads with MiXCR anew, one entry per CDR3 protein. The data contain roughly 600,000 distinct CDR3 sequences, around 17% of them singletons. The material sequenced was PBMCs or a T cell subset sorted from them (not recorded which). The receptors were sampled from an adult woman who had mild COVID-19 (a few samples of this study predate the infection). Cell type and time point are not known.

This clonotype was picked up a small number of times. This chain uses TRBV27 with TRBJ1-2, with a possible D match to TRBD1 (5 bases). The germline CDR1 and CDR2 sequences are MNHEY and SMNVEV (reference sequence). Trimming took 2 bases from V and 8 from J, leaving 15 bases between them. CDR3 length: 14 residues. The CDR3 coding sequence is TGTGCCAGCAGTTTAAAGCAGGGATGGGAGGGCTACACCTTC. Translating gives CASSLKQGWEGYTF.

This clonotype turned up a few times. The V and J genes are TRBV2 and TRBJ2-7; D is undetermined. The CDR3 loop spans 13 amino acids. Trimming left V 6 bases short and J 1 base short, with 10 bases between. The germline CDR1 and CDR2 sequences are SNHLY and FYNNEI. Here the CDR3 DNA reads TGTGCCAGCAGAGCCGTGGCGTCCTACGAGCAGTACTTC. Translation gives CASRAVASYEQYF. Based on the CDR3 plus reference TRBV2 and TRBJ2-7, the full variable domain is EPEVTQTPSHQVTQMGQEVILRCVPISNHLYFYWYRQILGQKVEFLVSFYNNEISEKSEIFDDQFSVERPDGSNFTLKIRSTKLEDSAMYFCASRAVASYEQYFGPGTRLTVT.

The sample holds a few counts of this clonotype. The DNA for the CDR3 is TGTGCCAGCAGCCAGTCATCCGGGGATTGGAGTGAAAAACTGTTTTTT. Protein sequence: CASSQSSGDWSEKLFF. The J gene is TRBJ1-4, the V gene TRBV4-2; D call uncertain. Germline CDR1 is LGHNA and CDR2 is YNFKEQ. The CDR3 is 16 residues long. The germline V and J ends were trimmed by 3 bases and 7 bases, with 18 bases remaining between them.

In this sample, this clonotype turned up a few times. The CDR3 protein is CASSSKKTGVWETQYF. DNA for the CDR3: TGTGCCAGCAGCTCGAAGAAAACAGGGGTGTGGGAGACCCAGTACTTC. The chain joins TRBV5-4 to TRBJ2-5; 7 bases are a match to TRBD1. The trim removed 3 bases at V and 5 bases at J, leaving 13 bases unmatched. The CDR3 is 16 amino acids. CDR1 and CDR2 from the germline V gene are SGHNT and YYREEE (reference sequence). Combining the CDR3 with reference TRBV5-4 and TRBJ2-5 gives the whole variable domain ETGVTQSPTHLIKTRGQQVTLRCSSQSGHNTVSWYQQALGQGPQFIFQYYREEENGRGNFPPRFSGLQFPNYSSELNVNALELDDSALYLCASSSKKTGVWETQYFGPGTRLLVL.

The count of this clonotype is one. The DNA for the CDR3 is TGTGCCAGCAGCCTGGGACAGGCTGAAAAACTGTTTTTT. Translation gives CASSLGQAEKLFF. The chain joins TRBV11-2 to TRBJ1-4; 8 nucleotides match TRBD1. CDR3 length equals 13 residues. Germline-derived CDR1 and CDR2 are SGHAT and FQNNGV. The ends lost 5 bases at V and 7 bases at J; junction bases unmatched: 3.

The table lists this clonotype with a few counts. This chain connects TRBV7-6 to TRBJ2-7; 9 positions agree with TRBD2. The length of the CDR3 is 17 residues. The germline V gene encodes CDR1 SGHVS and CDR2 FNYEAQ. J was trimmed by 0 bases and V by 6 bases; bases with no gene match: 12. Here the CDR3 reads CASSPNSAGGNSYEQYF. In DNA, the CDR3 is TGTGCCAGCAGTCCAAATTCAGCGGGAGGCAACTCCTACGAGCAGTACTTC.

The genes are TRBV7-9 and TRBJ2-3; D ambiguous. The germline CDR1 and CDR2 sequences are SEHNR and FQNEAQ (reference sequence). The CDR3 spans 16 residues. Trimming shortened V by 7 bases and J by 4 bases, and 21 bases separated the two germline ends. Here the CDR3 reads CASNPPGAVISDTQYF. The CDR3 nucleotides are TGTGCCAGCAACCCACCCGGAGCAGTAATTTCAGATACGCAGTATTTT.

The chain combines TRBV7-9 with TRBJ2-5; D is perhaps TRBD1 (6 bases). The V end lost 5 bases, the J end lost 2 bases, and 6 bases lay between the germline ends. The germline CDR1 and CDR2 sequences are SEHNR and FQNEAQ (reference sequence). CDR3 length: 12 amino acids. The CDR3 DNA reads as TGTGCCAGCAGCCAGGGGCAAGAGACCCAGTACTTC. It is translated as CASSQGQETQYF.

The chain links TRBV6-1 to TRBJ2-7; 7 positions match TRBD2. The germline V gene encodes CDR1 MNHNS and CDR2 SASEGT. This CDR3 has 14 residues. V lost 4 bases and J lost 2; bases outside the gene matches: 5. The CDR3 nucleotides are TGTGCCAGCAGTGGCCAAGCGGGACCCTACGAGCAGTACTTC. It codes for CASSGQAGPYEQYF.

The chain combines TRBV30 with TRBJ1-2; D unresolved. CDR1 and CDR2 from the germline V gene are GTSNPN and SVGIG (reference sequence). The CDR3 is made up of 11 amino acids. V shed 0 bases and J shed 4 bases, with 3 bases lying between them. Here the CDR3 DNA reads TGTGCCTGGAGTGTGGCCTATGGCTACACCTTC. Translation: CAWSVAYGYTF.